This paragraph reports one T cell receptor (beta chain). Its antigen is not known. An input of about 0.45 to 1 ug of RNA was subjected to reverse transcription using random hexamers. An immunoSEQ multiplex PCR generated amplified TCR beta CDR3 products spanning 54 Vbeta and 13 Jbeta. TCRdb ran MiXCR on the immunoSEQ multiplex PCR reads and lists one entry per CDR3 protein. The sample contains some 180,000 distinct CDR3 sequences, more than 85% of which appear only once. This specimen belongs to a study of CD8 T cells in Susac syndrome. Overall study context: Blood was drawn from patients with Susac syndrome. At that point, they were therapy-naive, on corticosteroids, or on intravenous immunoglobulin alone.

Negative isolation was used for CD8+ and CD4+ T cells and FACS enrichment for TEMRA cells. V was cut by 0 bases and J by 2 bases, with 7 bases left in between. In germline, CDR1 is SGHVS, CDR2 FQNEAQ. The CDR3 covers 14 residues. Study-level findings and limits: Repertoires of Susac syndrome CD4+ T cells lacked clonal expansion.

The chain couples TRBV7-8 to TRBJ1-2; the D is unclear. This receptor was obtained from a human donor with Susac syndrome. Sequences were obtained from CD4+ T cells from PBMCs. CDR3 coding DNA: TGTGCCAGCAGCTTAGCGCGGGAAAACTATGGCTACACCTTC. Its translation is CASSLARENYGYTF.